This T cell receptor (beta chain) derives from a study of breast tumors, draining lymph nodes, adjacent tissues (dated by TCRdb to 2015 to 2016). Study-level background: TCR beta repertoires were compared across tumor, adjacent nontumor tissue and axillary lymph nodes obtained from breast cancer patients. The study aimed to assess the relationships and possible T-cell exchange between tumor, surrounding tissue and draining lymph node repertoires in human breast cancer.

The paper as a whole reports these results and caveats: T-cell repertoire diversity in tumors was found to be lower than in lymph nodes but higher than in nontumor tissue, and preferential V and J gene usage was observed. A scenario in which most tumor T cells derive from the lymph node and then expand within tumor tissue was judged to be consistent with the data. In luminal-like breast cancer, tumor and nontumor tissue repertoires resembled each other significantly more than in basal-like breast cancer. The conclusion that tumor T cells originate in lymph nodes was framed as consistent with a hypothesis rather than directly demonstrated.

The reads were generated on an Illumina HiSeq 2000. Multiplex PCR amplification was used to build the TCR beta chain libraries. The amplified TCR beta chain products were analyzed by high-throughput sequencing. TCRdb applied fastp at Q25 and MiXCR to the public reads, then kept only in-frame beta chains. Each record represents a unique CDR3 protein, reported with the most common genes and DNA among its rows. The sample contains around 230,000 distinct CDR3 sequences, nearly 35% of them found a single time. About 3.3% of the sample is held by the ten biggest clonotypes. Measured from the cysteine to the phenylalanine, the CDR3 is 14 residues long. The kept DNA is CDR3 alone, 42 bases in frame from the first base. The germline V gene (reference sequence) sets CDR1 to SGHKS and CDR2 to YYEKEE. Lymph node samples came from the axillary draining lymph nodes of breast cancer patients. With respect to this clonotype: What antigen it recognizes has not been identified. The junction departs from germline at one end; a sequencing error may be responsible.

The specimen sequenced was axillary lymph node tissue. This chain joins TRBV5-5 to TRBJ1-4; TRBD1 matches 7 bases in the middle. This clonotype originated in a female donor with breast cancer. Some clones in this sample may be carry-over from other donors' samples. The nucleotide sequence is TGTGTCAGCAGCTTGGGGACAGCGGGAGAAAAACTGTTTTTT. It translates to CVSSLGTAGEKLFF.